The 29 T cell receptor beta chains below all came from one sample that was sequenced in a study of CD4 T cells in relation to SARS-CoV-2 and coronaviruses (dated by TCRdb to the early 2020s). The antigens for these receptors are not known. Library preparation employed the immunoSEQ multiplex PCR assay. This immuneACCESS table, as held by TCRdb, lists in-frame sequences with V and J called but not all clones. Of the missing ones, under half trace to an unresolved V gene in checked studies; the others have no known cause. The sample data list approximately 18,000 clones, and over 60% of these were observed just once. In total, the top ten clones hold roughly a tenth of the sample. CD4+ T cells from unexposed donors were collected before the COVID-19 pandemic (2011-2018). Following 10 days of culture, the EasySep CD4+ T cell isolation kit was used to isolate CD4+ T cells. The sequencing input was CD4+ T cells from PBMCs, cultured in vitro. The receptors come from a human donor in good health.

Only a few counts were recorded for this clone. The V gene is TRBV6-6, the J gene TRBJ1-1, with 11 bases lining up with TRBD1. V dropped 5 bases and J dropped 10; count of bases not matched to a gene: 6. The CDR3 loop spans 13 amino acids. Germline V gene data show CDR1 as MNHNY and CDR2 as SVGAGI (reference sequence). CDR3 bases: TGTGCCAGCAGTAGAGGACAGGGGGCACGAGCTTTCTTT. Amino acids: CASSRGQGARAFF.

This clone was observed once. The chain has TRBV10-3 and TRBJ1-3, with D unresolved. The germline CDR1 and CDR2 sequences are ENHRY and SYGVKD. The germline V and J ends were trimmed by 3 bases and 0 bases, with 9 bases remaining between them. The length of the CDR3 is 15 residues. The CDR3 protein is CAISDHIGSGNTIYF. As DNA, the CDR3 is TGTGCCATCAGTGACCACATAGGCTCTGGAAACACCATATATTTT.

V is TRBV7-2 and J is TRBJ2-3; no clear D. Trimming took 0 bases from V and 1 from J, leaving 8 bases between them. Germline loops: CDR1 SGHTA, CDR2 FQGNSA. This CDR3 comprises 15 residues. CDR3 bases: TGTGCCAGCAGCTTAGCTCTAAGCCGCACAGATACGCAGTATTTT. It yields the protein CASSLALSRTDTQYF.

The chain combines TRBV7-2 with TRBJ2-6, with D possibly being TRBD2 (5 bases). V was trimmed by 6 bases and J by 2 bases, leaving 14 bases between them. The CDR3 contains 16 residues. Germline V lookup: CDR1 SGHTA, CDR2 FQGNSA. CDR3 sequence reads: CASRSTRFAGANVLTF. CDR3 in DNA: TGTGCCAGCAGAAGCACTAGGTTCGCTGGGGCCAACGTCCTGACTTTC. The full variable domain, with the rest looked up from reference TRBV7-2 and TRBJ2-6, is GAGVSQSPSNKVTEKGKDVELRCDPISGHTALYWYRQSLGQGLEFLIYFQGNSAPDKSGLPSDRFSAERTGGSVSTLTIQRTQQEDSAVYLCASRSTRFAGANVLTFGAGSRLTVL.

This sequence joins TRBV4-1 and TRBJ1-5; D remains unclear. Germline V lookup: CDR1 MGHRA, CDR2 YSYEKL. Trimming took off 0 bases at V and 5 bases at J, with 14 bases between the two ends. The CDR3 sequence is 16 residues long. CDR3 sequence: CASSQESGGPYQPQHF. The CDR3 DNA sequence: TGCGCCAGCAGCCAAGAAAGTGGCGGACCCTATCAGCCCCAGCATTTT.

Only one count was recorded for this clone. The chain carries TRBV7-2 and TRBJ1-4; D gene unclear. V shed 5 bases and J shed 3 bases, with 13 bases lying between them. In germline, CDR1 is SGHTA, CDR2 FQGNSA. The CDR3 is made up of 15 amino acids. CDR3 protein: CASSNRGWANEKLFF. The CDR3 DNA follows: TGTGCCAGCAGCAACCGCGGGTGGGCTAATGAAAAACTGTTTTTT. The full variable domain, in which reference TRBV7-2 and TRBJ1-4 provide the parts outside the CDR3, is GAGVSQSPSNKVTEKGKDVELRCDPISGHTALYWYRQSLGQGLEFLIYFQGNSAPDKSGLPSDRFSAERTGGSVSTLTIQRTQQEDSAVYLCASSNRGWANEKLFFGSGTQLSVL.

This clone was counted only a few times. The V call is TRBV11-3, the J call TRBJ2-1; either TRBD1 or TRBD2 may supply D (5 bases each). This CDR3 is built from 19 residues. With 0 bases removed from V and 5 bases from J, the gap between germline ends came to 23 bases. Looked up from germline, CDR1 is SGHNT and CDR2 is YENEEA. CDR3 in amino acids: CASSLEGPSGTPKNNEQFF. CDR3 coding DNA: TGTGCCAGCAGCTTAGAAGGCCCCTCCGGGACGCCGAAAAACAATGAGCAGTTCTTC.

V usage is TRBV5-6 and J usage is TRBJ1-5; 7 bases agree with TRBD1. The V gene's germline CDR1 is SGHDT and CDR2 YYEEEE. The V gene end was trimmed by 0 bases and the J gene end by 6 bases; junction bases not matched to a gene: 6. The CDR3 extends over 15 amino acids. Here the CDR3 reads CASSLGRGAGQPQHF. In nucleotides, the CDR3 is TGTGCCAGCAGCTTGGGCAGGGGGGCCGGTCAGCCCCAGCATTTT.

This chain connects TRBV6-1 to TRBJ2-7; 12 bases agree with TRBD2. The CDR3 is 16 amino acids. Germline V CDR1 and CDR2: MNHNS, SASEGT. V was clipped by 4 bases and J by 0 bases; unmatched bases: 4. The CDR3 loop is CASSAKLAGGSYEQYF. CDR3 sequence (DNA): TGTGCCAGCAGTGCAAAACTAGCGGGAGGCTCCTACGAGCAGTACTTC.

The rearrangement joins TRBV2 to TRBJ1-2; the D gene is possibly TRBD1 (5 bases). Germline values: CDR1 SNHLY, CDR2 FYNNEI. V was shortened by 3 bases and J by 7 bases, with 15 bases between the two germline ends. The length of the CDR3 is 14 residues. Written as DNA, the CDR3 is TGTGCCAGCAGTGAGGCCAGGGCAGAATCTGGCTACACCTTC. Protein sequence: CASSEARAESGYTF. Based on the CDR3 plus reference TRBV2 and TRBJ1-2, the full variable domain is EPEVTQTPSHQVTQMGQEVILRCVPISNHLYFYWYRQILGQKVEFLVSFYNNEISEKSEIFDDQFSVERPDGSNFTLKIRSTKLEDSAMYFCASSEARAESGYTFGSGTRLTVV.

This chain connects TRBV11-1 to TRBJ2-3, with D tentatively TRBD1 or TRBD2 (5 bases each). Trimming removed 5 bases at V and 3 bases at J, with 18 bases between. Germline V gene data show CDR1 as SGHAT and CDR2 as FQDESV (reference sequence). The CDR3 is 16 residues long. The CDR3 DNA reads as TGTGCCAGCAGCCTCCAAGCCGGGGCTCGGACAGATACGCAGTATTTT. Translated, it gives CASSLQAGARTDTQYF.

The chain employs TRBV7-2 and TRBJ1-1; D perhaps matches TRBD1 (5 bases). Trimming left V 3 bases short and J 1 base short, with 12 bases between. CDR1 and CDR2 (germline): SGHTA, FQGNSA. CDR3 length: 15 amino acids. CDR3 coding DNA: TGTGCCAGCAGCTTTGGGGGACTGTCGAACACTGAAGCTTTCTTT. Translating gives CASSFGGLSNTEAFF.

The chain uses TRBV25-1 and TRBJ1-2, with a tentative D call TRBD1 (5 bases). The ends were cut back, 4 bases at V and 4 bases at J, with 16 bases in the middle. The length of the CDR3 is 15 residues. Germline V gene lookup returns CDR1 MGHDK and CDR2 SYGVNS. CDR3 sequence: CASSAPVGESYGYTF. The CDR3 DNA reads TGTGCCAGCAGTGCTCCCGTAGGGGAAAGCTATGGCTACACCTTC.

The rearrangement uses TRBV5-6 and TRBJ2-5; D is perhaps TRBD2 (5 bases). CDR3 length: 15 residues. From germline, CDR1 is SGHDT and CDR2 YYEEEE. Trimming removed 1 base from V and 4 bases from J, with 14 bases in between. The CDR3 region is CASSLSWLATETQYF. CDR3 DNA: TGTGCCAGCAGCTTGTCGTGGTTAGCGACAGAGACCCAGTACTTC.

This rearrangement joins TRBV5-1 to TRBJ1-1; tentative D call: TRBD1 (5 bases). Trimming removed 4 bases at V and 4 bases at J, with 14 bases between. The length of the CDR3 is 14 residues. Germline CDR1 SGHRS, CDR2 YFSETQ. In nucleotides, the CDR3 is TGCGCCAGCAGCCAGCGGGGGGGGTCCACTGAAGCTTTCTTT. Translation gives CASSQRGGSTEAFF.

V is TRBV5-1 and J is TRBJ2-3, with TRBD2 matching 10 bases. The CDR3 is 15 amino acids. CDR1 and CDR2 from the germline V gene are SGHRS and YFSETQ. V trimming: 0 bases; J trimming: 4 bases; junction bases outside the gene matches: 2. As DNA, the CDR3 is TGCGCCAGCAGCTTGGTCAGCGGGAGGGCAGATACGCAGTATTTT. Translation: CASSLVSGRADTQYF.

This sequence joins TRBV29-1 and TRBJ2-1; TRBD2 matches 8 bases. The CDR3 runs 13 residues. Trimming took 2 bases from V and 6 from J; bases not matched to a gene: 3. CDR1 is SQVTM and CDR2 is ANQGSEA in the germline V gene. CDR3 sequence: CSVETTSANEQFF. Written as DNA, the CDR3 is TGCAGCGTTGAAACGACTAGCGCCAATGAGCAGTTCTTC.

In this sample, this clone turned up a few times. J is TRBJ1-2 and V is TRBV11-3; D is perhaps TRBD1 (5 bases). CDR1 is SGHNT, CDR2 YENEEA, per germline. The CDR3 runs 14 residues. V was shortened by 7 bases and J by 3 bases, with 15 bases between the two germline ends. The CDR3 coding sequence is TGTGCCAGCACCCTAATAGGGGCGGACTATGGCTACACCTTC. It yields the protein CASTLIGADYGYTF. The variable domain in full, with the rest retrieved from reference TRBV11-3 and TRBJ1-2, is EAGVVQSPRYKIIEKKQPVAFWCNPISGHNTLYWYLQNLGQGPELLIRYENEEAVDDSQLPKDRFSAERLKGVDSTLKIQPAELGDSAVYLCASTLIGADYGYTFGSGTRLTVV.

The chain employs TRBV9 and TRBJ2-1; D perhaps matches TRBD2 (5 bases). V gave up 1 base and J gave up 6 bases, with 14 bases separating them. The germline CDR1 and CDR2 sequences are SGDLS and YYNGEE. This CDR3 spans 15 amino acids. CDR3 nucleotides: TGTGCCAGCAGCGTATTCCTAGCTTCGGGCAATGAGCAGTTCTTC. Translation: CASSVFLASGNEQFF.

CDR3 sequence (DNA): TGTGCCAGTAGTATAGTAGGAGGGCTTGGTGAAAAACTGTTTTTT. Its protein product is CASSIVGGLGEKLFF. The V call is TRBV19, the J call TRBJ1-4, with D uncertain. Trimming shortened V by 1 base and J by 7 bases, and 13 bases separated the two germline ends. Germline V gives CDR1 LNHDA, CDR2 SQIVND (reference sequence). The CDR3 totals 15 residues.

This clone was detected only once. This chain links TRBV19 with TRBJ2-3; D unclear. The CDR3 runs 15 residues. Per the germline V gene, CDR1 is LNHDA and CDR2 is SQIVND (reference sequence). V was pared by 3 bases and J by 0 bases, with 10 bases between. The CDR3 DNA reads as TGTGCCAGTAGTATCAGAAGGGAAAGCACAGATACGCAGTATTTT. It translates to CASSIRRESTDTQYF. Using reference TRBV19 and TRBJ2-3 for the parts outside the CDR3, the full variable domain is DGGITQSPKYLFRKEGQNVTLSCEQNLNHDAMYWYRQDPGQGLRLIYYSQIVNDFQKGDIAEGYSVSREKKESFPLTVTSAQKNPTAFYLCASSIRRESTDTQYFGPGTRLTVL.

The rearrangement joins TRBV5-1 to TRBJ2-1; 7 nucleotides match TRBD2. CDR3 length: 14 amino acids. J gave up 6 bases and V 1 base, and 4 bases lay outside the gene matches. Germline values: CDR1 SGHRS, CDR2 YFSETQ. In DNA, the CDR3 is TGCGCCAGCAGCTTGACCGGGACTACCAATGAGCAGTTCTTC. Translating gives CASSLTGTTNEQFF.

This clone was detected a few times. The rearrangement links TRBV3-1 (or the pseudogene TRBV3-2) to TRBJ2-7; D tentatively fits TRBD1 or TRBD2 (6 bases each). Trimming removed 4 bases at V and 3 bases at J, with 13 bases between. The CDR3 totals 14 residues. Germline V CDR1 and CDR2: LGHDT, YNNKEL (reference sequence). CDR3: CASSPGASHYEQYF. For the CDR3, the DNA is TGTGCCAGCAGCCCGGGGGCGTCCCACTACGAGCAGTACTTC.

The chain joins TRBV21-1 to TRBJ2-7. TRBV21-1 has pseudogene status. There are 11 residues in the CDR3. The CDR3 DNA sequence: TGTGCCACCCTGAAGATCCGGGGCCCTTACTTC. It codes for CATLKIRGPYF.

The chain is built from TRBV7-9 and TRBJ2-3, with D possibly being TRBD1 or TRBD2 (5 bases each). The CDR3 has 16 residues. Germline CDR1 reads SEHNR; CDR2 reads FQNEAQ (reference sequence). The germline V and J ends were trimmed by 3 bases and 3 bases, with 16 bases remaining between them. The CDR3 sequence is CASSLSLGEWTDTQYF. DNA of the CDR3: TGTGCCAGCAGCTTGTCTTTGGGGGAGTGGACAGATACGCAGTATTTT.

This clone occurred once. J is TRBJ2-7 and V is TRBV4-1; TRBD2 aligns across 15 bases. Germline V gene sequence: CDR1 MGHRA, CDR2 YSYEKL. The V gene end was trimmed by 1 base and the J gene end by 5 bases; junction bases not matched to a gene: 9. This CDR3 is 18 amino acids long. The chain's CDR3 is CASSQGGLAGGRLHEQYF. Written as DNA, the CDR3 is TGCGCCAGCAGCCAAGGGGGACTAGCGGGGGGACGACTCCACGAGCAGTACTTC.

The genes are TRBV11-1 and TRBJ1-2, with D maybe TRBD1 (6 bases). The CDR3 is 19 amino acids. The V end was cut by 0 bases, the J end by 0 bases, with 20 bases between. The germline V gene has CDR1 SGHAT and CDR2 FQDESV (reference sequence). The CDR3 protein is CASSLALGTPDSPNYGYTF. CDR3 DNA: TGTGCCAGCAGCTTAGCGCTCGGGACACCGGACTCCCCTAACTATGGCTACACCTTC.

This clone occurred a few times. The chain is built from TRBV11-3 and TRBJ2-2, with D unresolved. The germline CDR1 and CDR2 sequences are SGHNT and YENEEA. The length of the CDR3 is 17 residues. V was shortened by 0 bases and J by 4 bases, with 15 bases between the two germline ends. This CDR3 reads CASSLDLGSSGTGELFF. The CDR3 region has the DNA TGTGCCAGCAGCTTAGATCTAGGTAGTTCGGGCACCGGGGAGCTGTTTTTT.

The genes are TRBV19 and TRBJ2-5; TRBD1 aligns across 7 bases. Trimming at V came to 6 bases and at J to 3 bases, leaving 4 bases not matched to a gene. The CDR3 has 13 amino acids. Germline V gene data show CDR1 as LNHDA and CDR2 as SQIVND (reference sequence). Here the CDR3 reads CASRSGQEETQYF. CDR3 sequence (DNA): TGTGCCAGTAGATCCGGACAGGAAGAGACCCAGTACTTC.